The sequence of this T cell receptor (beta chain) was determined in a study of prognosis after radiotherapy for stage I lung cancer. CDR3 of TCR beta was amplified from genomic DNA via a two-round multiplex PCR. Initially, in first-round PCR, primers specific to each TRBV and TRBJ gene were used. TCRdb ran MiXCR on the multiplex PCR reads and lists one entry per CDR3 protein. The data hold around 30,000 distinct CDR3 sequences, with 32% observed a single time. Germline trimming cut 5 bases from V and 2 bases from J; bases unmatched to any gene: 12. The CDR3 consists of 16 residues. Germline lookup yields CDR1 MNHNS and CDR2 SASEGT.

The specimen comprised PBMCs, sampled before or after stereotactic body radiation therapy (not recorded which). The J gene is TRBJ2-7, the V gene TRBV6-1, with TRBD1 matching 7 bases. The receptor was isolated from a donor over 45 with non-small cell lung cancer. This CDR3 reads CASSKLLYRGTYEQYF. CDR3 DNA sequence: TGTGCCAGCAGTAAACTCCTGTACAGGGGAACCTACGAGCAGTACTTC.